The rows below give T cell receptor beta chains drawn from one sample of a study of blood T cell repertoires in COVID-19. Sequenced by immunoSEQ multiplex PCR; TCRdb stores in-frame clones only, minus some. The sample comprises 140,000 or so clones, roughly three quarters of which are singletons, and roughly 4.3% rests with the top ten. Sequencing was carried out using peripheral blood. The receptors were sampled from a man in his 60s with acute or convalescent COVID-19. The CDR3 runs from the conserved cysteine through the conserved F or W. Each record gives: CDR3 DNA, CDR3 protein, D gene, clone size, J gene, V gene. D genes are given only for firm matches. Clone size is shown for a subset of rows, as once, few, many or a class of expanded clone.

cdr3_nt: TGTGCCAGCAGTTCGGGACAGGCTCTCGAGCAGTACTTC; cdr3_aa: CASSSGQALEQYF; d_call: TRBD1; clone_size: few; j_call: TRBJ2-7; v_call: TRBV28
cdr3_nt: TGTGCCAGTAGTATAGGATTGGCTAGCGGGAGGGCCTGGGCAGATACGCAGTATTTT; cdr3_aa: CASSIGLASGRAWADTQYF; d_call: TRBD2; clone_size: .; j_call: TRBJ2-3; v_call: TRBV19
cdr3_nt: TGTGCCACCAGTACTGGACTAGCGACAACCTCCGAGCAGTACTTC; cdr3_aa: CATSTGLATTSEQYF; d_call: TRBD2; clone_size: .; j_call: TRBJ2-7; v_call: TRBV15
cdr3_nt: TGTGCCTGGACTGGACAGGAGGGTAGTCAGCCCCAGCATTTT; cdr3_aa: CAWTGQEGSQPQHF; d_call: TRBD1; clone_size: few; j_call: TRBJ1-5; v_call: TRBV30
cdr3_nt: TGTGCCAGCAGCTTGTTAATCGGGACATACGAGCAGTACTTC; cdr3_aa: CASSLLIGTYEQYF; d_call: .; clone_size: once; j_call: TRBJ2-7; v_call: TRBV5-4
cdr3_nt: TGTGCCAGCAGCCAGGGACTAGCGGGAGTCTACGAGCAGTACTTC; cdr3_aa: CASSQGLAGVYEQYF; d_call: TRBD2; clone_size: once; j_call: TRBJ2-7; v_call: TRBV7-9
cdr3_nt: TGTGCCAATAGCCGCGGGAGGACCGGGGAGCTGTTTTTT; cdr3_aa: CANSRGRTGELFF; d_call: TRBD2; clone_size: .; j_call: TRBJ2-2; v_call: TRBV30
cdr3_nt: TGCAGCGTTTCGGGACTAGCGGGAGGGGATACGCAGTATTTT; cdr3_aa: CSVSGLAGGDTQYF; d_call: TRBD2; clone_size: .; j_call: TRBJ2-3; v_call: TRBV29-1
cdr3_nt: TGTGCCAGTAGTATTCGGCGGGGTTCACCCCTCCACTTT; cdr3_aa: CASSIRRGSPLHF; d_call: .; clone_size: .; j_call: TRBJ1-6; v_call: TRBV19
cdr3_nt: TGTGCCAGTAGTATAGAGTGGGAGGAAGTGAACACTGAAGCTTTCTTT; cdr3_aa: CASSIEWEEVNTEAFF; d_call: .; clone_size: once; j_call: TRBJ1-1; v_call: TRBV19
cdr3_nt: TGCGCCAGCAGCCTGGACAAGAACACTGAAGCTTTCTTT; cdr3_aa: CASSLDKNTEAFF; d_call: .; clone_size: .; j_call: TRBJ1-1; v_call: TRBV5-1
cdr3_nt: TGTGCCAGCAGGCGACTAGCGGGAGGAAGCGAGCAGTACTTC; cdr3_aa: CASRRLAGGSEQYF; d_call: TRBD2; clone_size: .; j_call: TRBJ2-7; v_call: TRBV6-5
cdr3_nt: TGTGCCACCAGTGACCCAGACAGGAACACCGGGGAGCTGTTTTTT; cdr3_aa: CATSDPDRNTGELFF; d_call: .; clone_size: .; j_call: TRBJ2-2; v_call: TRBV24-1
cdr3_nt: TGTGCCGCACGACGGGGACTGGGATCGAACACCATATATTTT; cdr3_aa: CAARRGLGSNTIYF; d_call: .; clone_size: .; j_call: TRBJ1-3; v_call: TRBV6-5
cdr3_nt: TGTGCCAGCAGTTCCCCCACAGGGGCCCCGGCCGGGGAGCTGTTTTTT; cdr3_aa: CASSSPTGAPAGELFF; d_call: TRBD1; clone_size: .; j_call: TRBJ2-2; v_call: TRBV6-5
cdr3_nt: TGTGCCACCAGTGATTTCCGACAGGGGCCCGGCTGGACCCAGTACTTC; cdr3_aa: CATSDFRQGPGWTQYF; d_call: TRBD1; clone_size: .; j_call: TRBJ2-5; v_call: TRBV24-1
cdr3_nt: TGTGCCAGCAGCTTCGAACCGGGGTCCTCCTACGAGCAGTACTTC; cdr3_aa: CASSFEPGSSYEQYF; d_call: .; clone_size: .; j_call: TRBJ2-7; v_call: TRBV5-4
cdr3_nt: TGCAGTTGTTACACAGATACGCAGTATTTT; cdr3_aa: CSCYTDTQYF; d_call: .; clone_size: .; j_call: TRBJ2-3; v_call: TRBV29-1
cdr3_nt: TGTGCCAGCAGCTTGCCGAGGAACACTGAAGCTTTCTTT; cdr3_aa: CASSLPRNTEAFF; d_call: .; clone_size: .; j_call: TRBJ1-1; v_call: TRBV5-4
cdr3_nt: TGTGCCAGCAGTGTTTCAGGGGGCGTCTTAGAACAGCCCCAGCATTTT; cdr3_aa: CASSVSGGVLEQPQHF; d_call: TRBD1; clone_size: .; j_call: TRBJ1-5; v_call: TRBV6-1
cdr3_nt: TGTGCCAGCAGCCAAGATGACAGGGGGGCCACTGAAGCTTTCTTT; cdr3_aa: CASSQDDRGATEAFF; d_call: TRBD1; clone_size: .; j_call: TRBJ1-1; v_call: TRBV3-1/TRBV3-2
cdr3_nt: TGTGCCAGCAGCTCGGACTATAACTATGGCTACACCTTC; cdr3_aa: CASSSDYNYGYTF; d_call: .; clone_size: few; j_call: TRBJ1-2; v_call: TRBV5-4
cdr3_nt: TGCGCCAGCAGTCAACCGACAGGCAGCACAGATACGCAGTATTTT; cdr3_aa: CASSQPTGSTDTQYF; d_call: .; clone_size: once; j_call: TRBJ2-3; v_call: TRBV23-1
cdr3_nt: TGTGCCAGCAGCCCTCAGAGGGTCTCTGGAAACACCATATATTTT; cdr3_aa: CASSPQRVSGNTIYF; d_call: .; clone_size: .; j_call: TRBJ1-3; v_call: TRBV11-2
cdr3_nt: TGTGCCAGCAGTGAGTCGACAGTAAATAATTCACCCCTCCACTTT; cdr3_aa: CASSESTVNNSPLHF; d_call: .; clone_size: .; j_call: TRBJ1-6; v_call: TRBV6-1
cdr3_nt: TGTGCCAGCAGGGATTCAGGAAAAGCTAATGAGCAGTTCTTC; cdr3_aa: CASRDSGKANEQFF; d_call: .; clone_size: few; j_call: TRBJ2-1; v_call: TRBV25-1
cdr3_nt: TGTGCCAGCAGCCACAGGACAGGGGGCCAAGAGACCCAGTACTTC; cdr3_aa: CASSHRTGGQETQYF; d_call: TRBD1; clone_size: .; j_call: TRBJ2-5; v_call: TRBV2
cdr3_nt: TGTGCCAGCAGCCAAGCAGCGGGTATTAGCACAGATACGCAGTATTTT; cdr3_aa: CASSQAAGISTDTQYF; d_call: .; clone_size: once; j_call: TRBJ2-3; v_call: TRBV3-1/TRBV3-2
cdr3_nt: TGCAGCGTTAGACAGGGGCGAATTAGCACAGATACGCAGTATTTT; cdr3_aa: CSVRQGRISTDTQYF; d_call: TRBD1; clone_size: .; j_call: TRBJ2-3; v_call: TRBV29-1
cdr3_nt: TGTGCCAGTAGTATAAGTGGTACTTACTCCACAGATACGCAGTATTTT; cdr3_aa: CASSISGTYSTDTQYF; d_call: .; clone_size: once; j_call: TRBJ2-3; v_call: TRBV19
cdr3_nt: TGTGCCAGCAGTCTCCGGGACAGGGGTGGGGCGAGTGAAAAACTGTTTTTT; cdr3_aa: CASSLRDRGGASEKLFF; d_call: TRBD1; clone_size: .; j_call: TRBJ1-4; v_call: TRBV6-6
cdr3_nt: TGTGCCAGCAGTTCCGGGACATCATATGAAAAACTGTTTTTT; cdr3_aa: CASSSGTSYEKLFF; d_call: .; clone_size: many; j_call: TRBJ1-4; v_call: TRBV6-5
cdr3_nt: TGTGCCAGCAGTTTACCGGACAGGGTCGGCCAGCCCCAGCATTTT; cdr3_aa: CASSLPDRVGQPQHF; d_call: TRBD1; clone_size: .; j_call: TRBJ1-5; v_call: TRBV28
cdr3_nt: TGTGCCAGCAGTTTTGGACAGGGCACTAACTATGGCTACACCTTC; cdr3_aa: CASSFGQGTNYGYTF; d_call: TRBD1; clone_size: .; j_call: TRBJ1-2; v_call: TRBV6-5
cdr3_nt: TGTGCCAGCAGTGAGGACGGACTAGCCAAAAACATTCAGTACTTC; cdr3_aa: CASSEDGLAKNIQYF; d_call: .; clone_size: .; j_call: TRBJ2-4; v_call: TRBV28
cdr3_nt: TGTGCCAGCAGTTTAGGACAGCCCTCTTTCAATGAGCAGTTCTTC; cdr3_aa: CASSLGQPSFNEQFF; d_call: .; clone_size: .; j_call: TRBJ2-1; v_call: TRBV2
cdr3_nt: TGTGCCAGTAGTATCAGGGGTTACAACTATGGCTACACCTTC; cdr3_aa: CASSIRGYNYGYTF; d_call: .; clone_size: .; j_call: TRBJ1-2; v_call: TRBV19
cdr3_nt: TGCGCCAGCAGGGGGGACTCGTATGGCTACACCTTC; cdr3_aa: CASRGDSYGYTF; d_call: .; clone_size: .; j_call: TRBJ1-2; v_call: TRBV5-1
cdr3_nt: TGTGCCAGCAGCTTCGATAGCAGCTACGAGCAGTACTTC; cdr3_aa: CASSFDSSYEQYF; d_call: .; clone_size: .; j_call: TRBJ2-7; v_call: TRBV7-9
cdr3_nt: TGTGCCAGCAGTGATTCCCCTACTGAACCCGCCTATGGCTACACCTTC; cdr3_aa: CASSDSPTEPAYGYTF; d_call: .; clone_size: .; j_call: TRBJ1-2; v_call: TRBV25-1
cdr3_nt: TGTGCCAGCATAAGAGTAATCGGGGGGGTCCCTGAAGCTTTCTTT; cdr3_aa: CASIRVIGGVPEAFF; d_call: .; clone_size: .; j_call: TRBJ1-1; v_call: TRBV28
cdr3_nt: TGTGCCACCTCTTTCACAGGGGTTCTTAATGAAAAACTGTTTTTT; cdr3_aa: CATSFTGVLNEKLFF; d_call: TRBD1; clone_size: many; j_call: TRBJ1-4; v_call: TRBV2
cdr3_nt: TGTGCCAGCAGACCGGGGATGAACACTGAAGCTTTCTTT; cdr3_aa: CASRPGMNTEAFF; d_call: .; clone_size: .; j_call: TRBJ1-1; v_call: TRBV2
cdr3_nt: TGCGCCAGCAGCAGCGGGACCGCGAATTACGAGCAGTACTTC; cdr3_aa: CASSSGTANYEQYF; d_call: TRBD2; clone_size: .; j_call: TRBJ2-7; v_call: TRBV5-1
cdr3_nt: TGCGCCAGCAGCACAACAGGGGGTACAGAGACCCAGTACTTC; cdr3_aa: CASSTTGGTETQYF; d_call: TRBD1; clone_size: .; j_call: TRBJ2-5; v_call: TRBV5-1
cdr3_nt: TGTGCCAGCAGCCAAGGTTCACAGGATATGCAGTACTTC; cdr3_aa: CASSQGSQDMQYF; d_call: .; clone_size: .; j_call: TRBJ2-7; v_call: TRBV3-1/TRBV3-2
cdr3_nt: TGTGCCACCAGCAGAGATTGGGCGGGGGCTGGAAACACCATATATTTT; cdr3_aa: CATSRDWAGAGNTIYF; d_call: .; clone_size: .; j_call: TRBJ1-3; v_call: TRBV15
cdr3_nt: TGTGCCAGTAGTATAGATCAGGGGAGCACAGATACGCAGTATTTT; cdr3_aa: CASSIDQGSTDTQYF; d_call: .; clone_size: .; j_call: TRBJ2-3; v_call: TRBV19